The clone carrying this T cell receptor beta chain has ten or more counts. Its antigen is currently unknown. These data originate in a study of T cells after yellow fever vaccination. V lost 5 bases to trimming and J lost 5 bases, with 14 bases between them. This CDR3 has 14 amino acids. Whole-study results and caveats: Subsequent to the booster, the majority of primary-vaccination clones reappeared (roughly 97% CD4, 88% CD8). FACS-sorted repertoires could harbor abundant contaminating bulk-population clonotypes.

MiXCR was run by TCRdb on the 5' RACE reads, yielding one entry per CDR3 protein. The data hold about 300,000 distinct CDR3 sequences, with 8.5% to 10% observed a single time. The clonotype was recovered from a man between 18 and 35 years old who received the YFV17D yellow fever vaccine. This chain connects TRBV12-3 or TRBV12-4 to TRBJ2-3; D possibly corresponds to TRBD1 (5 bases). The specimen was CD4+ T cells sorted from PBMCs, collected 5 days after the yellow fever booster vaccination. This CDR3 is CASSLRARGDTQYF. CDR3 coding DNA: TGTGCCAGCAGTCTCCGCGCTAGGGGAGATACGCAGTATTTT.